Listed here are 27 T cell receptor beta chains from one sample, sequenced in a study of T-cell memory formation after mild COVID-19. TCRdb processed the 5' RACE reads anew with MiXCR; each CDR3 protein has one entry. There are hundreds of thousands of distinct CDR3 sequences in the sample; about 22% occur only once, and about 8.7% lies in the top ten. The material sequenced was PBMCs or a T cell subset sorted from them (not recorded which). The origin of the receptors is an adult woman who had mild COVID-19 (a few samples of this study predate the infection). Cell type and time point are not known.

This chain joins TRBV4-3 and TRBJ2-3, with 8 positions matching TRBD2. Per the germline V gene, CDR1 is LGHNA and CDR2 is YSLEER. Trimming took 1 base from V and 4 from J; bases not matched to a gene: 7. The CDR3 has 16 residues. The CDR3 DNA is TGCGCCAGCAGCCAAGGTCCGGGAGGGTCGGCAGATACGCAGTATTTT. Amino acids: CASSQGPGGSADTQYF.

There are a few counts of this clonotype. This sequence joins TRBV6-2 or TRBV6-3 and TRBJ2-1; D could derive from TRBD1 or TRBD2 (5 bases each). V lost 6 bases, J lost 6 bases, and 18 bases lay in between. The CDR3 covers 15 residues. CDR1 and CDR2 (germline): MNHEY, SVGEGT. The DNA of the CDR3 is TGTGCCAGCAGGCCTCCGGGACGGACGGCCAATGAGCAGTTCTTC. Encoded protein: CASRPPGRTANEQFF.

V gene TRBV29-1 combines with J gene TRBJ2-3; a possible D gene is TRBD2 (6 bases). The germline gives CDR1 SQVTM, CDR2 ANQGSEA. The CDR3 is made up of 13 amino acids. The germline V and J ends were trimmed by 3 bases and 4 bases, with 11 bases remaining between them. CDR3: CSVDGGNADTQYF. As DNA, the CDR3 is TGCAGCGTTGATGGCGGGAATGCAGATACGCAGTATTTT.

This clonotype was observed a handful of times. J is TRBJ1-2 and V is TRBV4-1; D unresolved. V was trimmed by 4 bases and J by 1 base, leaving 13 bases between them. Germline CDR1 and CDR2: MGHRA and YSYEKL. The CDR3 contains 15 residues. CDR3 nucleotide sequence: TGCGCCAGCAGCCGAGGCACGAACGGTAACTATGGCTACACCTTC. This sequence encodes CASSRGTNGNYGYTF.

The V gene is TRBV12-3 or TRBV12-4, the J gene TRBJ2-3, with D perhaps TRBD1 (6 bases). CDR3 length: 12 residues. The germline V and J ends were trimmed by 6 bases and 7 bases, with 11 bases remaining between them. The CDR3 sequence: CASSLTGNTQYF. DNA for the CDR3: TGTGCCAGCAGCCTCACAGGGAATACGCAGTATTTT.

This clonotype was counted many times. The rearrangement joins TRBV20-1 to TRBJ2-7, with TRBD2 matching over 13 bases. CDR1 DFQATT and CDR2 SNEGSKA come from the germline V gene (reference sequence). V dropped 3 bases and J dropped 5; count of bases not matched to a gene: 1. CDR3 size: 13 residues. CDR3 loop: CSASGLAGDEQYF. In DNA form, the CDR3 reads TGCAGTGCTAGCGGACTAGCGGGAGACGAGCAGTACTTC.

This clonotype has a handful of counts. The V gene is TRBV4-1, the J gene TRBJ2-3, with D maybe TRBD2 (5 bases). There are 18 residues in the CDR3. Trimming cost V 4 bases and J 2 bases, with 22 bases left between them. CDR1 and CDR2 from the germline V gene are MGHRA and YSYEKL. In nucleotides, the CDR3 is TGCGCCAGCAGCCGTCTAGCCCAAGCGCGTTTAGACACAGATACGCAGTATTTT. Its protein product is CASSRLAQARLDTDTQYF.

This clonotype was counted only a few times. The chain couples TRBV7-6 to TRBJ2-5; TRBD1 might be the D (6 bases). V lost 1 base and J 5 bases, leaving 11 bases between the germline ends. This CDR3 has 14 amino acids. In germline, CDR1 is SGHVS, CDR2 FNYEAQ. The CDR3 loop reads CASSLGGHRETQYF. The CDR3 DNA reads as TGTGCCAGCAGCTTAGGGGGGCATCGCGAGACCCAGTACTTC.

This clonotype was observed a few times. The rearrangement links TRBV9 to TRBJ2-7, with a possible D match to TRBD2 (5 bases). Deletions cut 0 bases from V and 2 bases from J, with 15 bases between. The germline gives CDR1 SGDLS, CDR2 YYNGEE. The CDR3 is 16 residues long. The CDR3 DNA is TGTGCCAGCAGCGTAGCAGTAATAGCGAGAACCTACGAGCAGTACTTC. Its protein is CASSVAVIARTYEQYF.

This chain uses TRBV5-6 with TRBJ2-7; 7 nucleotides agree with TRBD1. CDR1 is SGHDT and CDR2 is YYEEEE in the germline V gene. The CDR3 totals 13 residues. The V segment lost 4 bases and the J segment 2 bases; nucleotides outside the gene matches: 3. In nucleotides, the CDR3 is TGTGCCAGCAGCCCGGACAGGACCTACGAGCAGTACTTC. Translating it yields CASSPDRTYEQYF.

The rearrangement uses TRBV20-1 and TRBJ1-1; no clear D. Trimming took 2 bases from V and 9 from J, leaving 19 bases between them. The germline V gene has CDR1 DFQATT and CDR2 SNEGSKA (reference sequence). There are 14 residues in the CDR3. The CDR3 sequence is CSARPRSSGPQAFF. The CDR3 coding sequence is TGCAGTGCTAGACCTCGGTCGAGTGGCCCACAAGCTTTCTTT.

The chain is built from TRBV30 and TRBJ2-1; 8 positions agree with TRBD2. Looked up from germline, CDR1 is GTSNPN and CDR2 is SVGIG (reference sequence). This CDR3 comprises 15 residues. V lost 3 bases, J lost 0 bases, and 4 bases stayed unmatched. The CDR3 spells CAWRVAGGSYNEQFF. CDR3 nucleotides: TGTGCCTGGAGGGTCGCGGGAGGCTCCTACAATGAGCAGTTCTTC.

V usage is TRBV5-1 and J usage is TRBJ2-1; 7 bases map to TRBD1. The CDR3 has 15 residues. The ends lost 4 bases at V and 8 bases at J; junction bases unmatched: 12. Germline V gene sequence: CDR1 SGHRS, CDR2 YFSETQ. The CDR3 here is CASSPSGQRYDEQFF. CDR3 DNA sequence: TGCGCCAGCAGCCCATCGGGACAGAGATACGATGAGCAGTTCTTC.

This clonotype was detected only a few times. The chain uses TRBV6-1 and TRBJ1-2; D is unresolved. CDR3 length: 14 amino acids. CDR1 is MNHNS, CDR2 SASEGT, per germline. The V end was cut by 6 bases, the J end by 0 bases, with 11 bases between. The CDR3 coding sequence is TGTGCCAGCAGCCCCGGGTGGGCTAACTATGGCTACACCTTC. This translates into CASSPGWANYGYTF.

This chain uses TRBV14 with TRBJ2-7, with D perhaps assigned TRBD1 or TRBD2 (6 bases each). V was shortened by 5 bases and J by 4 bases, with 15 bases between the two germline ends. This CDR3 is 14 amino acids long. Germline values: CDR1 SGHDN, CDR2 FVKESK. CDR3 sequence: CASSSPGAGYEQYF. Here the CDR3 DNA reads TGTGCCAGCAGCTCCCCAGGGGCGGGGTACGAGCAGTACTTC.

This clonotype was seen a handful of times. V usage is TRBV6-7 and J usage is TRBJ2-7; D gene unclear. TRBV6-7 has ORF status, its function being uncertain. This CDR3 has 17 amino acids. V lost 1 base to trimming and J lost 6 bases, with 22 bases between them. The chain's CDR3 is CASSYYVNRPEKIEQYF. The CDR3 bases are TGTGCCAGCAGTTACTACGTCAATCGGCCGGAGAAAATCGAGCAGTACTTC.

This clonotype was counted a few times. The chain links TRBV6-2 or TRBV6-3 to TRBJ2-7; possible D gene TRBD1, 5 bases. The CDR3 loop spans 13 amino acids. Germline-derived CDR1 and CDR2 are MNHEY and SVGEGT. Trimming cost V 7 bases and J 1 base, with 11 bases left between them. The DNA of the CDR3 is TGTGCCAGCACCTCCTACAGGTCCTACGAGCAGTACTTC. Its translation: CASTSYRSYEQYF.

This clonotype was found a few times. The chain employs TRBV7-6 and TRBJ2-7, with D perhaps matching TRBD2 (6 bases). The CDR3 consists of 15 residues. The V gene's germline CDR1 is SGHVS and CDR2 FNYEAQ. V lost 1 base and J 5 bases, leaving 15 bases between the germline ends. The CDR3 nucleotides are TGTGCCAGCAGCTTAGATCGGGGGAGCGGCAACGAGCAGTACTTC. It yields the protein CASSLDRGSGNEQYF.

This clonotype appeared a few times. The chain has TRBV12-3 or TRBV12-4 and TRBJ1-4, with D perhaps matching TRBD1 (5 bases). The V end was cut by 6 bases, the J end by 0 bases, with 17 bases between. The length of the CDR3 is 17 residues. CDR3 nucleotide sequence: TGTGCCAGCAGGGCAGACAGACAGCTAGCAACTAATGAAAAACTGTTTTTT. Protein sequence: CASRADRQLATNEKLFF.

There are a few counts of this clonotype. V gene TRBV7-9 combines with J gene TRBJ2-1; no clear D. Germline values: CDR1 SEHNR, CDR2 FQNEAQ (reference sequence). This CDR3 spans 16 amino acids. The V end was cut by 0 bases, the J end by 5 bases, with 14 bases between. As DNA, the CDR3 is TGTGCCAGCAGCTTAGCGGGCACAAAGATCCACAATGAGCAGTTCTTC. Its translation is CASSLAGTKIHNEQFF.

The DNA of the CDR3 is TGTGCCAGCAGCTTAGTTGGCAACTACAATGAGCAGTTCTTC. Translating gives CASSLVGNYNEQFF. The rearrangement uses TRBV7-9 and TRBJ2-1; D gene ambiguous. CDR1 is SEHNR and CDR2 is FQNEAQ in the germline V gene (reference sequence). The CDR3 consists of 14 residues. Trimming stripped 1 base from V and 3 bases from J, with 7 bases between.

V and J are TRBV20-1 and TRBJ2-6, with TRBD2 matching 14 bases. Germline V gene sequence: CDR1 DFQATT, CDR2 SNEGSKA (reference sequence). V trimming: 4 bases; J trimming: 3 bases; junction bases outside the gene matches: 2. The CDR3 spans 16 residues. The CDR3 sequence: CSAKGLAGVGANVLTF. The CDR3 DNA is TGCAGTGCTAAGGGACTAGCGGGAGTTGGGGCCAACGTCCTGACTTTC.

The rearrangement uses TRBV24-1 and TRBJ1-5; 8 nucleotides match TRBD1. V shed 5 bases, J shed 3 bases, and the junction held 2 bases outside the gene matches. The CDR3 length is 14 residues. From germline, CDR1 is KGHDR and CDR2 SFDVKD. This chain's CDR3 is CATSGTGPNQPQHF. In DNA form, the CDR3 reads TGTGCCACCAGTGGGACAGGGCCCAATCAGCCCCAGCATTTT.

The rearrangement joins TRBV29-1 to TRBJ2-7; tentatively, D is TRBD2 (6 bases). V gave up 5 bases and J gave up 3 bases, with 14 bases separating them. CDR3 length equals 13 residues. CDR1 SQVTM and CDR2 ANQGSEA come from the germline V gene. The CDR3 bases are TGCAGCGTTCTCATGAGGGACTTCTACGAGCAGTACTTC. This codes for CSVLMRDFYEQYF.

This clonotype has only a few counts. CDR3: CASIASGRAGGGELFF. The CDR3 nucleotides are TGTGCCAGCATTGCTAGCGGGAGGGCCGGCGGCGGGGAGCTGTTTTTT. This chain joins TRBV12-3 or TRBV12-4 and TRBJ2-2; 12 positions agree with TRBD2. Losses at the gene ends were 7 bases for V and 7 bases for J; bases not matched to a gene: 10. This CDR3 comprises 16 residues.

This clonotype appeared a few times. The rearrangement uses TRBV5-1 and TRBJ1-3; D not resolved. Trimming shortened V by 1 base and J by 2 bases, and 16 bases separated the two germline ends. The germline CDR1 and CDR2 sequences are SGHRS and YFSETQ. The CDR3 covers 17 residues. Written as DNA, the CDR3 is TGCGCCAGCAGCTTGTGGGCTGACCGTGCCCCTGGAAACACCATATATTTT. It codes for CASSLWADRAPGNTIYF.

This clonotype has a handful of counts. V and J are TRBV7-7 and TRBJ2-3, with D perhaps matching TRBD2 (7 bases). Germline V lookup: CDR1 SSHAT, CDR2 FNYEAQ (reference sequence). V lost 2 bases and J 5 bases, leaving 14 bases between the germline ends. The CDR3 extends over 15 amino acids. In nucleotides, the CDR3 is TGTGCCAGCAGCTTAACGGGGGGCCGTGTAGATACGCAGTATTTT. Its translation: CASSLTGGRVDTQYF.